One sample yielded the 14 T cell receptor beta chains listed below, sequenced in a study of CD8 T cells in Susac syndrome. After extraction with the RNeasy kit, roughly 0.5 to 1 ug of the RNA was reverse transcribed using random hexamers. Each CDR3 protein is one row after TCRdb ran MiXCR on the immunoSEQ multiplex PCR reads. This sample carries about 120,000 distinct CDR3 sequences, 90% to 95% of them seen once, and the ten largest clones take around 0.21%. The specimen sequenced was CD8+ T cells from PBMCs. The source of these receptors is a human donor with Susac syndrome.

The chain combines TRBV12-3 or TRBV12-4 with TRBJ2-5; a weak D match, TRBD2 (6 bases). CDR3 size: 14 residues. V was pared by 6 bases and J by 2 bases, with 13 bases between. This chain's CDR3 is CASSYAGLQETQYF. The DNA for the CDR3 is TGTGCCAGCAGCTACGCGGGGCTGCAAGAGACCCAGTACTTC.

Of note for this clonotype: Mismatch with germline at one junction end may stem from a read error. Here the CDR3 reads CASSQHNPQESQYF. CDR3 DNA: TGTGCCAGCAGTCAACATAATCCTCAAGAGTCCCAGTACTTC. The chain combines TRBV6-2 or TRBV6-3 with TRBJ2-5; D gene uncertain. CDR3 size: 14 residues. Germline V gene lookup returns CDR1 MNHEY and CDR2 SVGEGT.

V gene TRBV30 combines with J gene TRBJ1-1; D remains unclear. The CDR3 is 12 residues long. CDR1 and CDR2 from the germline V gene are GTSNPN and SVGIG (reference sequence). V lost 4 bases and J lost 1, with 7 bases in between. The DNA for the CDR3 is TGTGCCTGGAAGGACGAGAACACTGAAGCTTTCTTT. It is translated as CAWKDENTEAFF.

The V and J genes are TRBV9 and TRBJ2-3, with 10 bases that match TRBD2. With V trimmed by 2 bases and J by 2 bases, 2 bases remained unmatched. The V gene's germline CDR1 is SGDLS and CDR2 YYNGEE. CDR3 length: 15 residues. CDR3 region: CASSVSGGATDTQYF. CDR3 coding DNA: TGTGCCAGCAGCGTCAGCGGGGGGGCCACAGATACGCAGTATTTT.

The chain carries TRBV5-1 and TRBJ2-3, with TRBD1 matching 11 bases. Germline V gene data show CDR1 as SGHRS and CDR2 as YFSETQ. The CDR3 is made up of 16 amino acids. V lost 2 bases to trimming and J lost 0 bases; unmatched junction nucleotides: 2. CDR3 coding DNA: TGCGCCAGCAGCTTTGGGACAGGGGGTAGCACAGATACGCAGTATTTT. Its protein is CASSFGTGGSTDTQYF.

The chain is built from TRBV5-6 and TRBJ1-4, with D unclear. V lost 1 base and J lost 8, with 9 bases in between. The CDR3 loop spans 13 amino acids. Germline assignment: CDR1 SGHDT and CDR2 YYEEEE. CDR3 DNA: TGTGCCAGCAGCTTGTGGGAAGAGGAAAAACTGTTTTTT. Encoded protein: CASSLWEEEKLFF.

The rearrangement uses TRBV2 and TRBJ2-7; 7 bases are shared with TRBD2. This CDR3 is built from 13 residues. The V segment lost 5 bases and the J segment 3 bases; nucleotides outside the gene matches: 4. Germline V gives CDR1 SNHLY, CDR2 FYNNEI. The CDR3 region is CASSTSENYEQYF. In DNA form, the CDR3 reads TGTGCCAGCAGTACTAGCGAAAACTACGAGCAGTACTTC.

This rearrangement joins TRBV25-1 to TRBJ1-6; no clear D. Trimming cost V 7 bases and J 7 bases, with 17 bases left between them. CDR3 size: 15 residues. Germline V CDR1 and CDR2: MGHDK, SYGVNS. This CDR3 reads CASTMGLGNNSPLHF. DNA for the CDR3: TGTGCCAGCACTATGGGATTAGGTAACAATTCACCCCTCCACTTT.

The rearrangement links TRBV30 to TRBJ2-2, with 8 bases aligning to TRBD1. Germline CDR1 GTSNPN, CDR2 SVGIG (reference sequence). The CDR3 contains 14 residues. V dropped 3 bases and J dropped 4; count of bases not matched to a gene: 4. DNA for the CDR3: TGTGCCTGGAGCGCTGGACAGGGCACCGGGGAGCTGTTTTTT. Translation gives CAWSAGQGTGELFF.

The V call is TRBV6-5, the J call TRBJ1-6; D remains ambiguous. V lost 4 bases to trimming and J lost 3 bases, with 10 bases between them. The CDR3 totals 15 residues. In germline, CDR1 is MNHEY, CDR2 SVGAGI. CDR3: CASSSGRIYNSPLHF. The CDR3 DNA reads as TGTGCCAGCAGTTCCGGACGGATCTATAATTCACCCCTCCACTTT.

The CDR3 DNA follows: TGTGCCAGCAGCCTCGAGAGCAATGAGCAGTTCTTC. Residues: CASSLESNEQFF. V gene TRBV9 combines with J gene TRBJ2-1; no clear D gene. Germline assignment: CDR1 SGDLS and CDR2 YYNGEE. The CDR3 runs 12 residues. The V end was cut by 4 bases, the J end by 6 bases, with 8 bases between.

J is TRBJ2-7 and V is TRBV29-1; TRBD1 is a possible D gene (6 bases). Trimming took 1 base from V and 2 from J, leaving 12 bases between them. Germline V CDR1 and CDR2: SQVTM, ANQGSEA. This CDR3 comprises 14 residues. The CDR3 nucleotides are TGCAGCGTTGAAGGTTCGGGACATACCTACGAGCAGTACTTC. It translates to CSVEGSGHTYEQYF.

The chain links TRBV30 to TRBJ2-3; TRBD2 is a possible D gene (5 bases). The CDR3 consists of 13 residues. Looked up from germline, CDR1 is GTSNPN and CDR2 is SVGIG (reference sequence). Trimming shortened V by 8 bases and J by 1 base, and 13 bases separated the two germline ends. CDR3 nucleotide sequence: TGTGCCACCTCGGACGGGGGCACAGATACGCAGTATTTT. This codes for CATSDGGTDTQYF.

This rearrangement joins TRBV25-1 to TRBJ1-4; D is unresolved. CDR3 length: 15 residues. The germline V and J ends were trimmed by 6 bases and 3 bases, with 14 bases remaining between them. CDR1 MGHDK and CDR2 SYGVNS come from the germline V gene. CDR3 sequence: CASSLTELANEKLFF. The CDR3 region has the DNA TGTGCCAGCAGCTTGACCGAGCTGGCTAATGAAAAACTGTTTTTT.